Below, 5 T cell receptor beta chains from the same sample are listed, as sequenced in a study of Graves' ophthalmopathy and Graves' hyperthyroidism (dated by TCRdb to between 2017 and 2018). The sequencer listed for this sample is Illumina HiSeq 2000. TCR beta CDR3 regions were amplified from RNA transcripts for repertoire sequencing. A first-round RT-PCR used HTBI primers with the Qiagen OneStep RT-PCR kit, followed by a second-round multiplex PCR, size selection and purification. TCRdb trimmed the raw reads at Q25, called clones with MiXCR and kept productive beta chains. Rows are unified per CDR3 protein, each entry keeping the most common DNA and genes. The sample yields 150,000 or so distinct CDR3 sequences; around 40% were counted once. The top ten hold approximately 9% of the sample. Sequenced: peripheral blood. The receptors derive from a man under 40 with Graves' ophthalmopathy. Donor details come from another sample of the same person, matched by shared clones.

V and J are TRBV7-2 and TRBJ2-7, with TRBD2 matching 9 bases. Looked up from germline, CDR1 is SGHTA and CDR2 is FQGNSA. Trimming cost V 5 bases and J 2 bases; bases outside gene matches: 4. The CDR3 extends over 14 amino acids. CDR3 DNA sequence: TGTGCCAGCAGCCCAGCGGGAGGAACCTACGAGCAGTACTTC. Translating gives CASSPAGGTYEQYF.

This clonotype was observed many times. The rearrangement links TRBV6-2 or TRBV6-3 to TRBJ1-2; 8 bases fit TRBD1. The CDR3 length is 14 residues. Trimming took 4 bases from V and 8 from J; bases not matched to a gene: 9. Germline-derived CDR1 and CDR2 are MNHEY and SVGEGT. The CDR3 DNA reads TGTGCCAGCAGTTCTCCGGGACAGGCAATGGGCTACACCTTC. Translation gives CASSSPGQAMGYTF.

V and J are TRBV2 and TRBJ2-2, with 8 positions matching TRBD1. The V segment lost 10 bases and the J segment 6 bases; nucleotides outside the gene matches: 10. Per the germline V gene, CDR1 is SNHLY and CDR2 is FYNNEI. The length of the CDR3 is 14 residues. Written as DNA, the CDR3 is TGTGCCACCGCGGTAGGACAGGGAGCCGGGGAGCTGTTTTTT. Its translation: CATAVGQGAGELFF. The full variable domain, its missing parts supplied by reference TRBV2 and TRBJ2-2, is EPEVTQTPSHQVTQMGQEVILRCVPISNHLYFYWYRQILGQKVEFLVSFYNNEISEKSEIFDDQFSVERPDGSNFTLKIRSTKLEDSAMYFCATAVGQGAGELFFGEGSRLTVL.

V usage is TRBV12-3 or TRBV12-4 and J usage is TRBJ1-2; D ambiguous. The CDR3 runs to 12 residues. V was cut by 6 bases and J by 8 bases, with 13 bases left in between. The CDR3 loop reads CASRPNPGGYTF. The CDR3 DNA reads TGTGCCAGCAGGCCAAATCCGGGGGGCTACACCTTC.

This clonotype was observed at least ten times. The rearrangement links TRBV2 to TRBJ1-1; no definite D call. There are 15 residues in the CDR3. Trimming took off 3 bases at V and 3 bases at J, with 14 bases between the two ends. Germline assignment: CDR1 SNHLY and CDR2 FYNNEI. The CDR3: CASSDDRIWDTEAFF. Written as DNA, the CDR3 is TGTGCCAGCAGTGACGACCGTATTTGGGACACTGAAGCTTTCTTT.